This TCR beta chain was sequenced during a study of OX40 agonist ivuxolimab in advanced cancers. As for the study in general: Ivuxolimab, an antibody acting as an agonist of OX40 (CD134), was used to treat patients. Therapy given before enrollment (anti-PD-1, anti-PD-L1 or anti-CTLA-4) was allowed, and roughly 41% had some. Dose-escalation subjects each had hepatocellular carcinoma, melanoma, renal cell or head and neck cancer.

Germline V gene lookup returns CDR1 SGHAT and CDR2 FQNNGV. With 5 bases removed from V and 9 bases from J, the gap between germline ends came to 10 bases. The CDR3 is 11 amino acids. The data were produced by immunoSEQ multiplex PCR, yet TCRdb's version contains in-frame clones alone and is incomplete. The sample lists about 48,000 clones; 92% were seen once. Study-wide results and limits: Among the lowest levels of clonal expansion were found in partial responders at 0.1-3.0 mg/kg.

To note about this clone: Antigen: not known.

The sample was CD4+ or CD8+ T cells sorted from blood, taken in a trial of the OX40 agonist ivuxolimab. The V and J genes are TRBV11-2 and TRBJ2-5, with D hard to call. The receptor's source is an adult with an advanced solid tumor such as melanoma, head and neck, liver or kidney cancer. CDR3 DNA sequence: TGTGCCAGCAGCAACCAAAGGGCCCAGTACTTC. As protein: CASSNQRAQYF.